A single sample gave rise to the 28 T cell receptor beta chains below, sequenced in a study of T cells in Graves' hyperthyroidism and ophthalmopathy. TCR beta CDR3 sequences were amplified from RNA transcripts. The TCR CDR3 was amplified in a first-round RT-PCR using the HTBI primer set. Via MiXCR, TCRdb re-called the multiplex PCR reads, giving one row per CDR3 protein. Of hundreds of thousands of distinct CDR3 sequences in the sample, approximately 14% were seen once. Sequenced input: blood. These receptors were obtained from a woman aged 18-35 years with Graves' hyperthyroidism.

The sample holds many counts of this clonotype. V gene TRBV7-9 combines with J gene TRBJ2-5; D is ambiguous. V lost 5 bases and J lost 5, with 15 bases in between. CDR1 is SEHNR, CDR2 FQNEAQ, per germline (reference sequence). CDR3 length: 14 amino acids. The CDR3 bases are TGTGCCAGCAGCCCCCAAGGCCCCGGGGAGACCCAGTACTTC. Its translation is CASSPQGPGETQYF.

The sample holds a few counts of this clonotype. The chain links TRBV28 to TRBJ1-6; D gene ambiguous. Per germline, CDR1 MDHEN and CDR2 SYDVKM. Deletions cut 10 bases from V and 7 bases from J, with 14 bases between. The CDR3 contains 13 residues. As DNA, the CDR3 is TGTGCCACCGTTACCCCAAGGAATTCACCCCTCCACTTT. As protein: CATVTPRNSPLHF.

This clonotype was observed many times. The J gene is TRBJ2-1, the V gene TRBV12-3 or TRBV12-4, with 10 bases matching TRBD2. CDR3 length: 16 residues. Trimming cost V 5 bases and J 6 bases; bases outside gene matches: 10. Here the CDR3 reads CASSPAGLAIGNEQFF. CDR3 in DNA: TGTGCCAGCAGTCCAGCGGGACTAGCGATCGGCAATGAGCAGTTCTTC.

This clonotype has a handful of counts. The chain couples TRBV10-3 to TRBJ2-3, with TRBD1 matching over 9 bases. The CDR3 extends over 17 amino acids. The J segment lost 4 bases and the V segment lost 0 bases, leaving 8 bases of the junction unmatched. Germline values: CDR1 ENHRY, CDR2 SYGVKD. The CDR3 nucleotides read TGTGCCATCAGTGAGTCTATGCCGAGACAGGGGGCAGATACGCAGTATTTT. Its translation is CAISESMPRQGADTQYF.

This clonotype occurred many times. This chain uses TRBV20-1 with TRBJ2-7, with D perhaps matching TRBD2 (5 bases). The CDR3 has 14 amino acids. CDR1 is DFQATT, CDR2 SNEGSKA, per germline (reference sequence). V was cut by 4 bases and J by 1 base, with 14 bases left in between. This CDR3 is CSATRGTRSYEQYF. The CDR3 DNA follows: TGCAGTGCTACTCGGGGTACCCGATCCTACGAGCAGTACTTC.

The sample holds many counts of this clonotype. The CDR3 is CASSVGQVAKTQYF. CDR3 sequence (DNA): TGTGCCAGCAGCGTAGGGCAGGTGGCAAAGACCCAGTACTTC. The genes are TRBV9 and TRBJ2-5; unclear D gene. CDR3 size: 14 residues. Per the germline V gene, CDR1 is SGDLS and CDR2 is YYNGEE. Deletions cut 0 bases from V and 6 bases from J, with 12 bases between.

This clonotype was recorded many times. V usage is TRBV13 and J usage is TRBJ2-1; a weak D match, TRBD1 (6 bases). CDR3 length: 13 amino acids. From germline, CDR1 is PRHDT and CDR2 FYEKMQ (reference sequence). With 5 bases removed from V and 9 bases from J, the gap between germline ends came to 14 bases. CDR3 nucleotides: TGTGCCAGCAGCCTTAACTTAGGGGGTGAGCAGTTCTTC. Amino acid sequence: CASSLNLGGEQFF.

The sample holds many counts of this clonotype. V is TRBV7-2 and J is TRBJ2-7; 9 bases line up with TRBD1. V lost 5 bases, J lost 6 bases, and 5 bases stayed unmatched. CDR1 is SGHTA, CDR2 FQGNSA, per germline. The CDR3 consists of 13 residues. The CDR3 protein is CASSVHRGREQYF. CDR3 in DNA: TGTGCCAGCAGCGTACACAGGGGGCGCGAGCAGTACTTC.

The chain's CDR3 is CASSPPRYRGRFGFQYF. DNA of the CDR3: TGTGCCAGCAGTCCCCCACGGTACAGGGGGCGATTTGGATTTCAGTACTTC. The chain combines TRBV28 with TRBJ2-4, with 9 bases aligning to TRBD1. Losses at the gene ends were 5 bases for V and 11 bases for J; bases not matched to a gene: 19. CDR1 MDHEN and CDR2 SYDVKM come from the germline V gene. This CDR3 comprises 17 residues.

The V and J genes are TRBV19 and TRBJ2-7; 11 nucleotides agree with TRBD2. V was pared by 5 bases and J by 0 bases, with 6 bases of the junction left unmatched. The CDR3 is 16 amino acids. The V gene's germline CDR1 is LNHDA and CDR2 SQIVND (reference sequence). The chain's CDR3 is CASSATSGRPSYEQYF. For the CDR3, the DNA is TGTGCCAGTAGTGCCACTAGCGGGAGACCCTCCTACGAGCAGTACTTC.

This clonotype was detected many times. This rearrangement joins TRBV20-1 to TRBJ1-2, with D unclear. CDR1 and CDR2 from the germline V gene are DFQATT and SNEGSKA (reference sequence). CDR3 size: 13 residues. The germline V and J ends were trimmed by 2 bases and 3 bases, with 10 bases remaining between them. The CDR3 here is CSARLGSDYGYTF. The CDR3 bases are TGCAGTGCTAGACTGGGATCGGACTATGGCTACACCTTC.

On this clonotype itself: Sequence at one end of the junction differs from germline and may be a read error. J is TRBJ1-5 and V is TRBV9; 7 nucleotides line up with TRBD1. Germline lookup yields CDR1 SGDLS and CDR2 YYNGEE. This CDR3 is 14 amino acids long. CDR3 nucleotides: TGTGTCAGCAGCGACGGGACAGTGAATCAGCCCCAGCATTTT. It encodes CVSSDGTVNQPQHF.

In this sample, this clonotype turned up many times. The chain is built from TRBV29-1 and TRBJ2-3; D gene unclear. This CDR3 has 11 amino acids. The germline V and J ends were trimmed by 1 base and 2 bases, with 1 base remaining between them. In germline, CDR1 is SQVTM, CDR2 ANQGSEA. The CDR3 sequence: CSVEATDTQYF. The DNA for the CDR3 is TGCAGCGTTGAAGCCACAGATACGCAGTATTTT.

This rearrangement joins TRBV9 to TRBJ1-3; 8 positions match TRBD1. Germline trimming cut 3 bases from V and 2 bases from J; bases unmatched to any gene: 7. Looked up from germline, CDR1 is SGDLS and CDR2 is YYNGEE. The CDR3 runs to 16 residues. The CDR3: CASSGGTGLPGNTIYF. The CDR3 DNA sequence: TGTGCCAGCAGCGGGGGGACAGGACTCCCTGGAAACACCATATATTTT. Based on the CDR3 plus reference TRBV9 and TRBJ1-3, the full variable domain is DSGVTQTPKHLITATGQRVTLRCSPRSGDLSVYWYQQSLDQGLQFLIQYYNGEERAKGNILERFSAQQFPDLHSELNLSSLELGDSALYFCASSGGTGLPGNTIYFGEGSWLTVV.

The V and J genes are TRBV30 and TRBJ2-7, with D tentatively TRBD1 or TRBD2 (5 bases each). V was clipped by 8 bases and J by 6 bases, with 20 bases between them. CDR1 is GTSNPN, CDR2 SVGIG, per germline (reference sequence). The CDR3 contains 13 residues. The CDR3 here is CARNREWDREQYF. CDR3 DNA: TGTGCCCGGAACCGGGAATGGGACCGCGAGCAGTACTTC.

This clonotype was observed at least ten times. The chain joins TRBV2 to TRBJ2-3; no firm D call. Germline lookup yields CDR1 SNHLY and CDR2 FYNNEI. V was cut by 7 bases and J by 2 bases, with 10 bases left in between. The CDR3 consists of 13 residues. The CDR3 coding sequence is TGTGCCAGCAAGTTGACTCTCACAGATACGCAGTATTTT. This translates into CASKLTLTDTQYF.

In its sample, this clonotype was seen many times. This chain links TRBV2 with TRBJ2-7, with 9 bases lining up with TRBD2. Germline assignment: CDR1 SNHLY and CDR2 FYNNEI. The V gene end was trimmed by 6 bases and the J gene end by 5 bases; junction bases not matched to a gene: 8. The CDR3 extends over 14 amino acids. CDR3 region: CASRRRGGVDEQYF. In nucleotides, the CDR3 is TGTGCCAGCAGAAGACGCGGGGGGGTGGACGAGCAGTACTTC.

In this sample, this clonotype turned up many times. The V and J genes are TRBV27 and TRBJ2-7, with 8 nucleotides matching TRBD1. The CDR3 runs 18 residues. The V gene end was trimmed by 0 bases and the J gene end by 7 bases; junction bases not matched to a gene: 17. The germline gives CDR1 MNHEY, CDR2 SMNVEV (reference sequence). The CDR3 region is CASSLSGRGPPPVREQYF. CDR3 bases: TGTGCCAGCAGTTTATCAGGCAGGGGGCCCCCCCCTGTGAGGGAGCAGTACTTC.

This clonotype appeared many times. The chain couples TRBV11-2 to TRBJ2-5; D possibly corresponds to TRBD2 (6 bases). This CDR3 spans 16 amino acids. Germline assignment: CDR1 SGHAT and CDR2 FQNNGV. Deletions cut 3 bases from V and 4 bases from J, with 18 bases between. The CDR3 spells CASSLPGLTTVETQYF. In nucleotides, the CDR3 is TGTGCCAGCAGCTTGCCGGGACTCACAACCGTAGAGACCCAGTACTTC.

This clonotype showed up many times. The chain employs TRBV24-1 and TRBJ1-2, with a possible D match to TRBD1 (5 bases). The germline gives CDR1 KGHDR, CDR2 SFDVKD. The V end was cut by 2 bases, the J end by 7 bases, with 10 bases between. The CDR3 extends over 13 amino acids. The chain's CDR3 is CATSDSGRGGYTF. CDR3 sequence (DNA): TGTGCCACCAGTGATTCCGGGAGGGGTGGCTACACCTTC.

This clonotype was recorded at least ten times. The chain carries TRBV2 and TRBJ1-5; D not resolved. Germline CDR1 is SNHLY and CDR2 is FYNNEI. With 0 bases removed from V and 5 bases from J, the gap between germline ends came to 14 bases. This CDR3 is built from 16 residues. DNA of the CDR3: TGTGCCAGCAGTGAAGCGCGGCGGGGAACTTATCAGCCCCAGCATTTT. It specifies CASSEARRGTYQPQHF.

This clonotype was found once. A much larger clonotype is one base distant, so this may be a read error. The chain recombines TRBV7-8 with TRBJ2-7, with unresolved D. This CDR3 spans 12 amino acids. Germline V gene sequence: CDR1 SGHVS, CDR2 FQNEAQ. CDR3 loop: CASSFPGLEPYF. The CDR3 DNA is TGTGCCAGCAGCTTCCCTGGTCTCGAGCCGTACTTC.

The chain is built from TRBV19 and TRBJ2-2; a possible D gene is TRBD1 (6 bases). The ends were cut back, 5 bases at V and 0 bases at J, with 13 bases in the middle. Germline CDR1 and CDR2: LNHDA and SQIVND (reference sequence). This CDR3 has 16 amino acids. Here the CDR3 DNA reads TGTGCCAGTAGTGCGAGGACAGTCGCGAACACCGGGGAGCTGTTTTTT. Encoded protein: CASSARTVANTGELFF.

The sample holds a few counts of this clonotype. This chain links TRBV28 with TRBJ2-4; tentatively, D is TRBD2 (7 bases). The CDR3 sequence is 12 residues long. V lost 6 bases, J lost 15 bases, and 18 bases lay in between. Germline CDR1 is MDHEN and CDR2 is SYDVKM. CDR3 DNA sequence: TGTGCCAGCAGAATAGGGGGGGACCCGGCGTACTTC. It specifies CASRIGGDPAYF.

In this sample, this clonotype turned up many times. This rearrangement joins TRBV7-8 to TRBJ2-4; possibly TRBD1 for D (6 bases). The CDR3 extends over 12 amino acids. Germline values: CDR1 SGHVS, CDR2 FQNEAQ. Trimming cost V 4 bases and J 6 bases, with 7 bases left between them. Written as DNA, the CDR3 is TGTGCCAGCAGCTCGGACAGAAACATTCAGTACTTC. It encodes CASSSDRNIQYF.

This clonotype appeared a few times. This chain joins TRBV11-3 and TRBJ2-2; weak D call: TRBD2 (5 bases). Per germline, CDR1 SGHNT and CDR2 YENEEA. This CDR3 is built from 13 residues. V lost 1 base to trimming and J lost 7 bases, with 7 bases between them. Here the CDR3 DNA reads TGTGCCAGCAGCTTAGGGCGGGTCGGGGAGCTGTTTTTT. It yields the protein CASSLGRVGELFF.

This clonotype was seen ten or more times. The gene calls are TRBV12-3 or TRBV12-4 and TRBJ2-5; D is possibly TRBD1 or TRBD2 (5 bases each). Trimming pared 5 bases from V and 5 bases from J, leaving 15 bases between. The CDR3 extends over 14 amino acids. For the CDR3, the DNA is TGTGCCAGCAGTCTCCCAGGGACGGCGGAGACCCAGTACTTC. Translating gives CASSLPGTAETQYF.

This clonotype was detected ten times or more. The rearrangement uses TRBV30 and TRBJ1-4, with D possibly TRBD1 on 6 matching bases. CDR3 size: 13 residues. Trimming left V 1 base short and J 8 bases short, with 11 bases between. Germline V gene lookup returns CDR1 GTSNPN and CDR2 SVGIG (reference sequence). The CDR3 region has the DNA TGTGCCTGGAGTGACAGGGTACAGGAAAAACTGTTTTTT. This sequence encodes CAWSDRVQEKLFF. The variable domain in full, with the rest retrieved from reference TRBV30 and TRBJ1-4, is SQTIHQWPATLVQPVGSPLSLECTVEGTSNPNLYWYRQAAGRGLQLLFYSVGIGQISSEVPQNLSASRPQDRQFILSSKKLLLSDSGFYLCAWSDRVQEKLFFGSGTQLSVL.